This passage covers 27 T cell receptor beta chains from one sample sequenced in a study of blood T cell repertoires in COVID-19. Measured with immunoSEQ multiplex PCR; TCRdb has only the in-frame clones, and not every one. The data contain about 160,000 clones, approximately 84% of them seen just once; the ten biggest clones take up around 1.1%. Sample: peripheral blood. The receptors were sampled from a man aged 35 to 55 with acute or convalescent COVID-19.

V usage is TRBV3-1 (or the pseudogene TRBV3-2) and J usage is TRBJ2-7, with a weak D call TRBD1 (6 bases). V was clipped by 6 bases and J by 3 bases, with 15 bases between them. The CDR3 is made up of 14 amino acids. Germline V gene data show CDR1 as LGHDT and CDR2 as YNNKEL (reference sequence). CDR3 coding DNA: TGTGCCAGCAGTTCAAACAGGGATCGCTACGAGCAGTACTTC. This encodes CASSSNRDRYEQYF.

The chain employs TRBV2 and TRBJ1-5; D is unresolved. The CDR3 runs to 14 residues. Germline assignment: CDR1 SNHLY and CDR2 FYNNEI. Trimming shortened V by 4 bases and J by 2 bases, and 9 bases separated the two germline ends. CDR3 nucleotides: TGTGCCAGCAGTGTGAGAACAGGCAATCAGCCCCAGCATTTT. Translated, it gives CASSVRTGNQPQHF.

This chain joins TRBV4-3 and TRBJ1-2; TRBD1 aligns across 7 bases. The length of the CDR3 is 19 residues. Germline CDR1 is LGHNA and CDR2 is YSLEER. With V trimmed by 0 bases and J by 4 bases, 17 bases remained unmatched. The CDR3 here is CASSQERQGGSYSRYGYTF. The CDR3 DNA sequence: TGCGCCAGCAGCCAAGAGCGTCAAGGGGGCTCGTATTCCCGCTATGGCTACACCTTC.

The gene calls are TRBV29-1 and TRBJ2-5, with D tentatively TRBD1 (6 bases). V lost 6 bases and J 2 bases, leaving 13 bases between the germline ends. The CDR3 is 13 amino acids. CDR1 and CDR2 from the germline V gene are SQVTM and ANQGSEA. The CDR3, as DNA: TGCAGCGTCGACAAAGGACAGCAAGAGACCCAGTACTTC. Its translation: CSVDKGQQETQYF.

This clone has only a few counts. The chain links TRBV6-5 to TRBJ1-3; possible D gene TRBD1, 6 bases. The V end lost 6 bases, the J end lost 2 bases, and 14 bases lay between the germline ends. Germline lookup yields CDR1 MNHEY and CDR2 SVGAGI. The CDR3 is 15 amino acids. CDR3 amino acids: CASRDSGAAGNTIYF. CDR3 DNA sequence: TGTGCCAGCAGAGACTCAGGGGCGGCTGGAAACACCATATATTTT.

This chain uses TRBV9 with TRBJ2-1; TRBD1 matches 10 bases. This CDR3 contains 15 residues. V was clipped by 3 bases and J by 9 bases; unmatched bases: 9. Germline loops: CDR1 SGDLS, CDR2 YYNGEE. DNA for the CDR3: TGTGCCAGCAGCGGACAGGGGGCGATCGGAGGTGAGCAGTTCTTC. Translating gives CASSGQGAIGGEQFF.

The chain links TRBV19 to TRBJ1-5, with a possible D match to TRBD1 (5 bases). The V gene's germline CDR1 is LNHDA and CDR2 SQIVND (reference sequence). The CDR3 is 15 amino acids. Between the trimmed V and J ends, which lost 4 bases and 8 bases, there was a span of 18 bases. This CDR3 is CASSSIGRGIEPQHF. The CDR3 coding sequence is TGTGCCAGTAGTAGCATAGGTAGGGGAATTGAGCCCCAGCATTTT.

This clone was seen a single time. In DNA form, the CDR3 reads TGCGCCAGCAGCTTGGAGGGGACAGGGGCCAGGGAGACCCAGTACTTC. It is translated as CASSLEGTGARETQYF. This chain links TRBV5-1 with TRBJ2-5; 10 bases align to TRBD1. CDR3 size: 16 residues. The V gene's germline CDR1 is SGHRS and CDR2 YFSETQ. V lost 0 bases to trimming and J lost 5 bases; unmatched junction nucleotides: 7.

V and J are TRBV28 and TRBJ2-5; no clear D. The V gene lost 3 bases and the J gene lost 5 bases, with 10 bases spanning the gap. The CDR3 runs to 13 residues. Germline assignment: CDR1 MDHEN and CDR2 SYDVKM. DNA for the CDR3: TGTGCCAGCAGTTTTGGGCCTTGGGAGACCCAGTACTTC. This encodes CASSFGPWETQYF.

V usage is TRBV3-1 (or the pseudogene TRBV3-2) and J usage is TRBJ2-7; D possibly corresponds to TRBD2 (6 bases). V was trimmed by 2 bases and J by 4 bases, leaving 18 bases between them. The CDR3 spans 16 residues. Germline-derived CDR1 and CDR2 are LGHDT and YNNKEL (reference sequence). CDR3 DNA sequence: TGTGCCAGCAGCCAATCATCCTTAACCGGGAGATACGAGCAGTACTTC. The encoded protein is CASSQSSLTGRYEQYF.

The J gene is TRBJ1-4, the V gene TRBV5-1; no firm D call. The V end was cut by 3 bases, the J end by 0 bases, with 15 bases between. The CDR3 is 17 amino acids. Germline V gene sequence: CDR1 SGHRS, CDR2 YFSETQ. The CDR3 is CASSSQPGGSTNEKLFF. The CDR3 bases are TGCGCCAGCAGCTCACAACCCGGAGGTTCAACTAATGAAAAACTGTTTTTT. The full variable domain, in which reference TRBV5-1 and TRBJ1-4 provide the parts outside the CDR3, is KAGVTQTPRYLIKTRGQQVTLSCSPISGHRSVSWYQQTPGQGLQFLFEYFSETQRNKGNFPGRFSGRQFSNSRSEMNVSTLELGDSALYLCASSSQPGGSTNEKLFFGSGTQLSVL.

This chain uses TRBV5-6 with TRBJ2-7, with D possibly matching TRBD1 (6 bases). CDR3 length equals 13 residues. The V and J ends lost 9 bases and 2 bases respectively, with 15 bases between them. From germline, CDR1 is SGHDT and CDR2 YYEEEE. The CDR3 loop is CAISLGQTYEQYF. Here the CDR3 DNA reads TGTGCCATCTCACTAGGACAGACCTACGAGCAGTACTTC.

The J gene is TRBJ2-1, the V gene TRBV12-3 or TRBV12-4; 7 bases align to TRBD2. The CDR3 loop spans 13 amino acids. J was trimmed by 3 bases and V by 10 bases; bases with no gene match: 6. The CDR3 protein is CAIGSGFYNEQFF. As DNA, the CDR3 is TGTGCCATCGGTAGCGGGTTCTACAATGAGCAGTTCTTC.

This clone was picked up one time. The CDR3 nucleotides are TGTGCCAGCAGCCCCGGGTCCAGGGTAATTTTTAACTATGGCTACACCTTC. As protein: CASSPGSRVIFNYGYTF. The V gene is TRBV27, the J gene TRBJ1-2; D is perhaps TRBD1 (5 bases). The CDR3 sequence is 17 residues long. Germline V gives CDR1 MNHEY, CDR2 SMNVEV (reference sequence). With 6 bases removed from V and 1 base from J, the gap between germline ends came to 21 bases.

The chain uses TRBV5-4 and TRBJ1-1; weak D call: TRBD1 (5 bases). The CDR3 covers 13 residues. Trimming left V 0 bases short and J 11 bases short, with 14 bases between. Germline CDR1 is SGHNT and CDR2 is YYREEE (reference sequence). For the CDR3, the DNA is TGTGCCAGCAGCTTGGATCAGGGCCGGGGGGCTTTCTTT. Translation gives CASSLDQGRGAFF.

The J gene is TRBJ2-7, the V gene TRBV19, with D hard to call. CDR3 length equals 13 residues. V shed 3 bases and J shed 5 bases, with 11 bases lying between them. Germline V gene sequence: CDR1 LNHDA, CDR2 SQIVND (reference sequence). CDR3 residues: CASSMSRLNEQYF. CDR3 sequence (DNA): TGTGCCAGTAGTATGAGCAGGCTCAACGAGCAGTACTTC.

This chain joins TRBV9 and TRBJ2-2, with no clear D. The V end lost 5 bases, the J end lost 3 bases, and 11 bases lay between the germline ends. The CDR3 spans 14 residues. From germline, CDR1 is SGDLS and CDR2 YYNGEE. CDR3 amino acids: CASRPDIYTGELFF. The CDR3 DNA reads TGTGCCAGCAGACCAGACATCTACACCGGGGAGCTGTTTTTT.

The V call is TRBV14, the J call TRBJ2-3, with 14 nucleotides matching TRBD2. With 3 bases clipped from V and 3 bases from J, the junction kept 2 bases outside the gene matches. The germline V gene has CDR1 SGHDN and CDR2 FVKESK. The CDR3 is 16 residues long. The CDR3 DNA reads as TGTGCCAGCAGCCAGCGACTAGCGGGGGGGACAGATACGCAGTATTTT. It is translated as CASSQRLAGGTDTQYF.

V is TRBV27 and J is TRBJ2-7; tentatively, D is TRBD2 (6 bases). CDR1 is MNHEY and CDR2 is SMNVEV in the germline V gene (reference sequence). V was shortened by 2 bases and J by 5 bases, with 13 bases between the two germline ends. The CDR3 runs to 14 residues. Written as DNA, the CDR3 is TGTGCCAGCAGTTTACGGGGGTTCGTCGACGAGCAGTACTTC. This translates into CASSLRGFVDEQYF.

This CDR3 is CASQGQGDYNEQFF. CDR3 in DNA: TGTGCCTCCCAGGGGCAGGGGGATTACAATGAGCAGTTCTTC. This chain links TRBV10-3 with TRBJ2-1; TRBD1 aligns across 7 bases. V lost 11 bases to trimming and J lost 4 bases; unmatched junction nucleotides: 11. Germline CDR1 ENHRY, CDR2 SYGVKD. The CDR3 runs 14 residues.

The DNA for the CDR3 is TGTGCCAGCAGCTTAACAGAGTCCACAGATACGCAGTATTTT. Residues: CASSLTESTDTQYF. The chain has TRBV7-8 and TRBJ2-3; D is uncertain. Trimming took 2 bases from V and 2 from J, leaving 8 bases between them. This CDR3 has 14 amino acids. Germline lookup yields CDR1 SGHVS and CDR2 FQNEAQ.

The chain recombines TRBV20-1 with TRBJ2-7; 7 nucleotides match TRBD2. CDR3 length equals 15 residues. The germline CDR1 and CDR2 sequences are DFQATT and SNEGSKA (reference sequence). After removal of 3 bases from V and 2 bases from J, the junction contained 10 bases not matched to a gene. The CDR3 DNA reads as TGCAGTGCTAGTAGTACTAGCCGGGGGGCCTACGAGCAGTACTTC. Protein: CSASSTSRGAYEQYF.

The chain has TRBV6-2 or TRBV6-3 and TRBJ1-5; D unresolved. The V end lost 5 bases, the J end lost 3 bases, and 8 bases lay between the germline ends. Germline V gene lookup returns CDR1 MNHEY and CDR2 SVGEGT. The CDR3 is made up of 13 amino acids. The CDR3 is CASSSKINQPQHF. The CDR3 DNA sequence: TGTGCCAGCAGTAGCAAAATCAATCAGCCCCAGCATTTT.

Worth noting for this clone: This CDR3 is also generated by other DNA sequences in the sample. The chain has TRBV12-3 or TRBV12-4 and TRBJ1-1; D gene ambiguous. The CDR3 consists of 13 residues. With 3 bases removed from V and 1 base from J, the gap between germline ends came to 6 bases. The CDR3 is CASSFRGNTEAFF. As DNA, the CDR3 is TGTGCCAGCAGTTTTCGGGGGAACACTGAAGCTTTCTTT.

V gene TRBV5-6 combines with J gene TRBJ2-1; 11 nucleotides line up with TRBD2. V shed 2 bases, J shed 3 bases, and the junction held 4 bases outside the gene matches. CDR1 and CDR2 (germline): SGHDT, YYEEEE. This CDR3 comprises 16 residues. CDR3 sequence: CASSFISGGVYNEQFF. CDR3 DNA: TGTGCCAGCAGCTTCATTAGCGGGGGGGTCTACAATGAGCAGTTCTTC.

The genes are TRBV5-4 and TRBJ1-1; D is possibly TRBD1 (5 bases). Germline assignment: CDR1 SGHNT and CDR2 YYREEE (reference sequence). The CDR3 totals 14 residues. V dropped 1 base and J dropped 5 bases, with 12 bases sitting between them. The CDR3 DNA follows: TGTGCCAGCAGCTTGCAGGGTAGGAGAACTGAAGCTTTCTTT. Translating it yields CASSLQGRRTEAFF.

The chain is built from TRBV6-6 and TRBJ1-2, with D perhaps matching TRBD1 (6 bases). The CDR3 is 13 amino acids. Germline values: CDR1 MNHNY, CDR2 SVGAGI (reference sequence). V shed 11 bases and J shed 4 bases, with 17 bases lying between them. CDR3 residues: CASSVGGGYGYTF. CDR3 DNA: TGTGCCTCCTCTGTGGGAGGGGGCTATGGCTACACCTTC.